This T cell receptor (beta chain) emerged from a study of response to subunit inactivated influenza vaccine. TCRdb independently ran MiXCR on the RT-PCR reads; one entry per CDR3 protein. The data hold about 150,000 distinct CDR3 sequences, with approximately 11% observed a single time. This clonotype appeared a few times. Antigen unknown. This CDR3 region has 14 residues. Trimming cost V 4 bases and J 5 bases, with 14 bases left between them. Germline V CDR1 and CDR2: LNHNV, YYDKDF (reference sequence). Study conclusions and caveats: Few new T cells, the authors suggested, are recruited by each seasonal influenza vaccination.

Sequencing was performed on CD8+ T cells sorted from PBMCs, taken 23 months after vaccination. This sequence was found in a man aged 50 to 69 who received an inactivated influenza vaccine. V and J are TRBV15 and TRBJ2-5, with a possible D match to TRBD1 (6 bases). The CDR3 region is CATSKEAGVETQYF. The CDR3 DNA follows: TGTGCCACCAGCAAAGAGGCAGGGGTGGAGACCCAGTACTTC.